This T cell receptor (beta chain) appears in the sequencing data of a study of blood T cell repertoires in COVID-19. Study-wide background: Acute and convalescent COVID-19 specimens originated in the United States, Italy and Spain. Sources were T cells, B-cell-depleted T cells, or PBMCs; the material itself was cDNA or gDNA.

How the authors handled the data: Amplification with reference gene primers provided the estimates of nucleated cell counts. Assay: immunoSEQ multiplex PCR; the TCRdb copy retains only in-frame clones and omits some. V and J calls and clone size come straight from that table; D and trimming were deduced from the DNA. The sample holds about 170,000 clones, under 95% seen once. Trimming removed 0 bases from V and 4 bases from J, with 4 bases in between. This CDR3 has 11 residues. Germline V gives CDR1 GTSNPN, CDR2 SVGIG (reference sequence). A Seattle source enrolled patients during active infection and followed them longitudinally.

The V gene is TRBV30, the J gene TRBJ2-7; D is undetermined. The source is a man between 18 and 35 years old with COVID-19, enrolled during active disease. The sequencing sample was made of peripheral blood. DNA for the CDR3: TGTGCCTGGAGTGTACAGTACGAGCAGTACTTC. This encodes CAWSVQYEQYF. Filled out from reference TRBV30 and TRBJ2-7, the complete variable domain reads SQTIHQWPATLVQPVGSPLSLECTVEGTSNPNLYWYRQAAGRGLQLLFYSVGIGQISSEVPQNLSASRPQDRQFILSSKKLLLSDSGFYLCAWSVQYEQYFGPGTRLTVT.